This T cell receptor (beta chain) came from a study of regulatory T cells in long-lasting Graves disease. About the study: Persistent Graves' disease required over 5 years of antithyroid drugs and positive TSH receptor antibodies.

Specified time point: persistent/refractory GD, antithyroid drugs over 5 years with positive TRAb. Scientists built the TCR library using RNA that was extracted from PBMCs. Study-level findings and limits: Possibly, accuracy suffered from the small sample size.

To make TCR beta libraries, researchers used iRepertoire HTBI primers and Arm-PCR of CDR3 regions. In TCRdb, the multiplex PCR reads were re-called with MiXCR into one record per CDR3 protein. The table shows more than 300,000 distinct CDR3 sequences, with 20% to 25% occurring only once. In its sample, this clonotype was seen many times. As yet, its antigen is unknown. This TCR was recovered from a woman aged 40 to 50 with Graves disease. Sequences were derived from peripheral blood mononuclear cells (PBMCs), sampled when the disease was refractory, from a patient treated with antithyroid drugs.

The CDR3: CAIKRENTEAFF. CDR3 coding DNA: TGTGCCATTAAACGGGAAAACACTGAAGCTTTCTTT. V is TRBV6-1 and J is TRBJ1-1; D call uncertain. The CDR3 contains 12 residues. The V gene lost 10 bases and the J gene lost 2 bases, with 11 bases spanning the gap. Germline V gives CDR1 MNHNS, CDR2 SASEGT.